This TCR beta chain was recovered during a study of glioma-infiltrating T cells after dendritic cell vaccination. Study-level background: Patients received autologous tumor lysate-pulsed dendritic cell vaccination between about 2002 and 2013. Dendritic cell vaccine was injected intradermally three times, biweekly.

This clone was counted only a few times. Its matching antigen is unknown. The time point is: after dendritic cell vaccination, including at tumor progression/relapse. No glioblastoma patient carried an isocitrate dehydrogenase mutation. Study-level findings and limits: No direct clonality-survival link was found; a diverse polyclonal response may matter.

The CDR3 runs to 14 residues. CDR1 and CDR2 (germline): ENHRY, SYGVKD. Between the trimmed V and J ends, which lost 3 bases and 6 bases, there was a span of 15 bases. Some clones are missing from TCRdb's copy, which holds only in-frame ones; the method was immunoSEQ multiplex PCR. Of about 76,000 clones in the sample, around 86% were seen once. V usage is TRBV10-3 and J usage is TRBJ2-7; maybe TRBD1 (5 bases). The sequencing here drew on blood, taken after dendritic cell vaccination. The origin of this receptor is a human donor with glioblastoma. The CDR3 is CAISDNRTPSEQYF. The CDR3 bases are TGTGCCATCAGTGACAACAGGACGCCCTCCGAGCAGTACTTC.